Shown below are 15 T cell receptor beta chains from a single sample sequenced in a study of blood T cell repertoires in COVID-19. Assay used: immunoSEQ multiplex PCR; TCRdb lists only in-frame clones, some missing. Among under 300,000 clones listed, less than 85% were seen once. Specimen: peripheral blood. These TCRs come from a woman older than 75 with active or convalescent COVID-19.

V is TRBV4-1 and J is TRBJ2-1; 11 bases map to TRBD2. Germline V gene sequence: CDR1 MGHRA, CDR2 YSYEKL. V trimming: 0 bases; J trimming: 4 bases; junction bases outside the gene matches: 5. This CDR3 has 17 amino acids. The CDR3 nucleotides are TGCGCCAGCAGCCAAGAAACGACTAGCGGGACTTACAATGAGCAGTTCTTC. Translating gives CASSQETTSGTYNEQFF.

The chain uses TRBV7-9 and TRBJ2-3, with D maybe TRBD2 (5 bases). The germline gives CDR1 SEHNR, CDR2 FQNEAQ (reference sequence). The V and J ends lost 4 bases and 4 bases respectively, with 15 bases between them. This CDR3 spans 15 amino acids. This chain's CDR3 is CASSSGDGWSDTQYF. The CDR3 DNA follows: TGTGCCAGCAGCTCCGGGGATGGGTGGTCAGATACGCAGTATTTT. The full variable domain, its missing parts supplied by reference TRBV7-9 and TRBJ2-3, is DTGVSQNPRHKITKRGQNVTFRCDPISEHNRLYWYRQTLGQGPEFLTYFQNEAQLEKSRLLSDRFSAERPKGSFSTLEIQRTEQGDSAMYLCASSSGDGWSDTQYFGPGTRLTVL.

The chain couples TRBV28 to TRBJ1-6; the D gene is possibly TRBD1 (6 bases). In germline, CDR1 is MDHEN, CDR2 SYDVKM. V was trimmed by 6 bases and J by 13 bases, leaving 22 bases between them. This CDR3 has 15 amino acids. The CDR3 DNA reads as TGTGCCAGCAGCCTCTTCCCCAGGGGTACGGGTCCCCTCCACTTT. As protein: CASSLFPRGTGPLHF.

The chain joins TRBV5-4 to TRBJ1-2; TRBD1 matches at 11 bases. Germline lookup yields CDR1 SGHNT and CDR2 YYREEE (reference sequence). This CDR3 comprises 15 residues. V lost 2 bases and J lost 3; bases outside the gene matches: 3. Here the CDR3 reads CASSLVGQGDYGYTF. The CDR3 coding sequence is TGTGCCAGCAGCTTAGTGGGACAGGGGGACTATGGCTACACCTTC.

V and J are TRBV20-1 and TRBJ2-1; D gene ambiguous. CDR1 is DFQATT and CDR2 is SNEGSKA in the germline V gene (reference sequence). The CDR3 covers 15 residues. Deletions cut 3 bases from V and 5 bases from J, with 17 bases between. The CDR3 reads CSASPQRSSDNEQFF. In DNA form, the CDR3 reads TGCAGTGCTAGTCCCCAGCGCTCATCGGACAATGAGCAGTTCTTC.

This clone was observed a few times. The rearrangement joins TRBV5-1 to TRBJ2-7, with 7 bases lining up with TRBD2. Germline CDR1 is SGHRS and CDR2 is YFSETQ. V was clipped by 4 bases and J by 4 bases; unmatched bases: 14. The length of the CDR3 is 16 residues. The CDR3 reads CASSPQLKGGNYEQYF. The CDR3 DNA reads as TGCGCCAGCAGCCCCCAACTTAAGGGAGGGAATTACGAGCAGTACTTC.

V is TRBV3-1 (or the pseudogene TRBV3-2) and J is TRBJ1-3; maybe TRBD1 (5 bases). There are 14 residues in the CDR3. The germline gives CDR1 LGHDT, CDR2 YNNKEL (reference sequence). V shed 3 bases and J shed 2 bases, with 8 bases lying between them. The CDR3 reads CASSHLRAGNTIYF. DNA for the CDR3: TGTGCCAGCAGCCATCTCAGGGCTGGAAACACCATATATTTT.

J is TRBJ1-4 and V is TRBV5-1, with 9 bases fitting TRBD1. The CDR3 spans 14 residues. V was clipped by 4 bases and J by 6 bases; unmatched bases: 4. Germline-derived CDR1 and CDR2 are SGHRS and YFSETQ. CDR3 residues: CASSLGQGYEKLFF. The CDR3 nucleotides are TGCGCCAGCAGCCTGGGACAGGGATATGAAAAACTGTTTTTT.

The chain uses TRBV28 and TRBJ1-2; the match to TRBD1 covers 10 bases. The CDR3 spans 14 residues. The trim removed 5 bases at V and 2 bases at J, leaving 2 bases unmatched. The germline gives CDR1 MDHEN, CDR2 SYDVKM. CDR3 residues: CASSMGQGNYGYTF. DNA for the CDR3: TGTGCCAGCAGTATGGGACAGGGGAACTATGGCTACACCTTC.

The chain joins TRBV18 to TRBJ2-1; tentative D call: TRBD2 (5 bases). The germline V gene has CDR1 KGHSH and CDR2 LQKENI. The CDR3 is 20 residues long. The V gene lost 3 bases and the J gene lost 0 bases, with 24 bases spanning the gap. For the CDR3, the DNA is TGTGCCAGCTCACCCCGGCGGGTGGTCGTGGGCGAGAGCTCCTACAATGAGCAGTTCTTC. Translation: CASSPRRVVVGESSYNEQFF.

The rearrangement links TRBV4-2 to TRBJ2-5, with D perhaps matching TRBD1 (6 bases). Germline CDR1 is LGHNA and CDR2 is YNFKEQ. The CDR3 length is 13 residues. V was shortened by 3 bases and J by 3 bases, with 8 bases between the two germline ends. The CDR3 region has the DNA TGTGCCAGCAGCCAGACAGGAGAAGAGACCCAGTACTTC. It encodes CASSQTGEETQYF.

The chain is built from TRBV27 and TRBJ1-4; 11 positions agree with TRBD1. CDR1 is MNHEY, CDR2 SMNVEV, per germline (reference sequence). The CDR3 covers 16 residues. J gave up 8 bases and V 5 bases, and 10 bases lay outside the gene matches. Written as DNA, the CDR3 is TGTGCCAGCAGTATGGGACAGGGGGTTCGGCGAGAAAAACTGTTTTTT. Translation gives CASSMGQGVRREKLFF. Drawing the rest from reference TRBV27 and TRBJ1-4, the complete variable domain is EAQVTQNPRYLITVTGKKLTVTCSQNMNHEYMSWYRQDPGLGLRQIYYSMNVEVTDKGDVPEGYKVSRKEKRNFPLILESPSPNQTSLYFCASSMGQGVRREKLFFGSGTQLSVL.

The rearrangement joins TRBV28 to TRBJ1-1; TRBD1 is a possible D gene (6 bases). CDR3 length: 12 residues. Germline lookup yields CDR1 MDHEN and CDR2 SYDVKM. Trimming took 10 bases from V and 1 from J, leaving 10 bases between them. CDR3 protein: CAIGGANTEAFF. The CDR3 nucleotides are TGTGCCATCGGGGGGGCGAACACTGAAGCTTTCTTT.

The chain carries TRBV5-6 and TRBJ2-1; 8 bases align to TRBD1. CDR1 SGHDT and CDR2 YYEEEE come from the germline V gene. V shed 2 bases and J 7 bases; nucleotides not matched to a gene: 8. This CDR3 is built from 15 residues. CDR3 loop: CASSFTRGPANEQFF. The CDR3 bases are TGTGCCAGCAGCTTCACCAGGGGGCCTGCTAATGAGCAGTTCTTC.

The rearrangement joins TRBV19 to TRBJ1-5, with D uncertain. The CDR3 is 14 residues long. Deletions cut 1 base from V and 4 bases from J, with 8 bases between. From germline, CDR1 is LNHDA and CDR2 SQIVND (reference sequence). CDR3: CASSIGRWNQPQHF. Here the CDR3 DNA reads TGTGCCAGTAGTATAGGCCGGTGGAATCAGCCCCAGCATTTT.